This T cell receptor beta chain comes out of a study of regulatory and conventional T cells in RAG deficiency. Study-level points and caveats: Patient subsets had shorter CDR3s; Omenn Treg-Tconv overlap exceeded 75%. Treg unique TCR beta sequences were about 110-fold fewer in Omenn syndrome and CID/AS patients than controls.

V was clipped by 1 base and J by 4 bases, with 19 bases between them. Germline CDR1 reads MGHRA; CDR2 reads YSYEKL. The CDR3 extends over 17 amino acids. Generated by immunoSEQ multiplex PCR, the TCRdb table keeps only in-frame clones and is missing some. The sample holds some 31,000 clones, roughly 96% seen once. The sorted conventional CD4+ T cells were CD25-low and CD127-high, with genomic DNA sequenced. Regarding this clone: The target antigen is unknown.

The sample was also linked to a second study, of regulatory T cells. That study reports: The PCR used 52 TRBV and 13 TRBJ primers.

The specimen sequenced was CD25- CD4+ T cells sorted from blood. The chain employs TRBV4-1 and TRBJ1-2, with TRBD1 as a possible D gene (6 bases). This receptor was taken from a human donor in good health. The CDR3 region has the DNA TGCGCCAGCAGCCAAGTGGGGGGGCCACGACGGGGCTATGGCTACACCTTC. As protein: CASSQVGGPRRGYGYTF.